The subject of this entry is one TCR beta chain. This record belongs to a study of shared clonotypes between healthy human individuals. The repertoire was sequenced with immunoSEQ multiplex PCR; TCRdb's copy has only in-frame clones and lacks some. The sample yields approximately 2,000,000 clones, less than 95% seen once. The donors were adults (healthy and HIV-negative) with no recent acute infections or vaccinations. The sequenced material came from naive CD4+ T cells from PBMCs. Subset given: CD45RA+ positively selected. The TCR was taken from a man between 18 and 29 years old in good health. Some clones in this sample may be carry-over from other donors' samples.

CDR3 in amino acids: CASSSRTSGRSLDEQYF. The CDR3 coding sequence is TGTGCCAGCAGTTCACGGACTAGCGGGAGAAGTCTGGACGAGCAGTACTTC. The J gene is TRBJ2-7, the V gene TRBV27; 13 nucleotides align to TRBD2. Germline assignment: CDR1 MNHEY and CDR2 SMNVEV (reference sequence). The CDR3 runs 17 residues. V lost 4 bases to trimming and J lost 5 bases; unmatched junction nucleotides: 11.